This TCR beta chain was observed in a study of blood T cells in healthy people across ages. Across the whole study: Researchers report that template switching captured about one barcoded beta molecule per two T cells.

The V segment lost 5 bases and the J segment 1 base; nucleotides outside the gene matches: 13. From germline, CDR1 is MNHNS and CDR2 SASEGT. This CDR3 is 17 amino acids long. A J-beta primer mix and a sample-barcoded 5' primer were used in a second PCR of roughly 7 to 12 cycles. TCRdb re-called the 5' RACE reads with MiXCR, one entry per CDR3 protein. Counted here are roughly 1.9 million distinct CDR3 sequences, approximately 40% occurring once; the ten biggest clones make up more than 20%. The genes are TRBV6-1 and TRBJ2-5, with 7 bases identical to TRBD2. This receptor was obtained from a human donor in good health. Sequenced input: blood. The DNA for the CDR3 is TGTGCCAGCAGTCCCAGGAGGGCTAGCGGTCGCCAAGAGACCCAGTACTTC. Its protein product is CASSPRRASGRQETQYF.